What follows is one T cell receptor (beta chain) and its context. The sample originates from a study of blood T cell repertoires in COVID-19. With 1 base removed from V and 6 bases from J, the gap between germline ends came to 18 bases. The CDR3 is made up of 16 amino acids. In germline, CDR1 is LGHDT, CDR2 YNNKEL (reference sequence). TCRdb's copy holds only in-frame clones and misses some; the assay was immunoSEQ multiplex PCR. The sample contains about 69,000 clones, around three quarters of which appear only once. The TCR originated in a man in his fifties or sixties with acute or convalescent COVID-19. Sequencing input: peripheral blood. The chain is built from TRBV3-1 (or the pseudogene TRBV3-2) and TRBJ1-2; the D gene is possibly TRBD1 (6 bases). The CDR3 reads CASSQGARGPLHGYTF. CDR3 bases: TGTGCCAGCAGCCAAGGTGCCAGGGGACCTCTCCATGGCTACACCTTC.